This T cell receptor beta chain emerged from a study of shared clonotypes between healthy human individuals. Overall study findings and caveats: A handful of donors had about 5% of their naive CD4 clonotypes in common.

Terminally differentiated effector memory CD45RA+ cells were excluded by CCR7 positive selection of CD45RO-negative cells. Donors were healthy HIV-negative adults without recent acute infections or vaccinations. Sorted-subset replicate PCR reactions contained roughly 210 ng DNA, corresponding to around 30,000 T cell genomes. Profiled with immunoSEQ multiplex PCR; TCRdb holds only in-frame clones, not every one. This table holds more than 2 million clones, less than 95% found once. The CDR3 totals 15 residues. CDR1 is LNHDA, CDR2 SQIVND, per germline (reference sequence). Trimming removed 5 bases from V and 4 bases from J, with 17 bases in between. About this clone itself: Its antigen remains unknown.

This receptor was taken from a man younger than 30 in good health. Sequencing was carried out using naive CD8+ T cells sorted from blood. This rearrangement joins TRBV19 to TRBJ1-2; the D gene is possibly TRBD1 (6 bases). The CDR3 spells CASSPTDRLGYGYTF. CDR3 nucleotide sequence: TGTGCCAGTAGTCCGACCGACAGGTTGGGCTATGGCTACACCTTC.